The 30 T cell receptor beta chains reported below all come from one sample, sequenced in a study of control samples from healthy donors and cancer patients. The method was immunoSEQ multiplex PCR; TCRdb's version includes in-frame clones alone and lacks a portion of them. Of some 100,000 clones in the sample, roughly 89% were seen once. Sequenced input: blood. Receptors were obtained from a woman between 45 and 65 years old in good health.

The chain couples TRBV2 to TRBJ1-5, with no clear D. Trimming removed 3 bases at V and 2 bases at J, with 8 bases between. The CDR3 runs 14 residues. The V gene's germline CDR1 is SNHLY and CDR2 FYNNEI. Written as DNA, the CDR3 is TGTGCCAGCAGTGAGATGGGAGGCAATCAGCCCCAGCATTTT. Translated, it gives CASSEMGGNQPQHF.

The J gene is TRBJ2-1, the V gene TRBV9; no definite D call. Germline V CDR1 and CDR2: SGDLS, YYNGEE. This CDR3 is 15 amino acids long. V lost 0 bases to trimming and J lost 3 bases, with 10 bases between them. CDR3 coding DNA: TGTGCCAGCAGCGTAGCTGCGGTCAGCTACAATGAGCAGTTCTTC. Its protein product is CASSVAAVSYNEQFF.

The V call is TRBV10-1, the J call TRBJ1-1; no reliable D call. Germline CDR1 is WNHNN and CDR2 is SYGVQD (reference sequence). The CDR3 is made up of 15 amino acids. The V gene lost 0 bases and the J gene lost 1 base, with 9 bases spanning the gap. The DNA for the CDR3 is TGCGCCAGCAGTGAGTCGATACCAGGGAACACTGAAGCTTTCTTT. As protein: CASSESIPGNTEAFF.

V gene TRBV10-3 combines with J gene TRBJ1-2; D gene ambiguous. The germline CDR1 and CDR2 sequences are ENHRY and SYGVKD. The CDR3 consists of 13 residues. Trimming cost V 7 bases and J 6 bases, with 15 bases left between them. The CDR3 DNA follows: TGTGCCATCAATCCCGAGTCTGACGATGGCTACACCTTC. Amino acids: CAINPESDDGYTF.

V gene TRBV27 combines with J gene TRBJ2-7; TRBD2 is a possible D gene (7 bases). V was pared by 3 bases and J by 5 bases, with 20 bases between. The CDR3 covers 16 residues. From germline, CDR1 is MNHEY and CDR2 SMNVEV (reference sequence). The CDR3 protein is CASSLYGVGGADEQYF. In nucleotides, the CDR3 is TGTGCCAGCAGTTTGTACGGGGTGGGGGGGGCGGACGAGCAGTACTTC.

This rearrangement joins TRBV10-3 to TRBJ2-7; D perhaps matches TRBD2 (6 bases). The CDR3 is 11 amino acids. From germline, CDR1 is ENHRY and CDR2 SYGVKD. V was trimmed by 8 bases and J by 7 bases, leaving 12 bases between them. Written as DNA, the CDR3 is TGTGCCATCGGAGGGTTGGGAGAGCAGTACGTC. It is translated as CAIGGLGEQYV.

This chain uses TRBV9 with TRBJ1-6; 7 bases align to TRBD1. The junction had 11 bases not matched to a gene; V was cut back by 4 bases and J by 10 bases. The CDR3 covers 15 residues. Germline V gene lookup returns CDR1 SGDLS and CDR2 YYNGEE. The CDR3, as DNA: TGTGCCAGCAGCCCAGTAGGGACAGTTATATCACCCCTCCACTTT. It encodes CASSPVGTVISPLHF.

The genes are TRBV20-1 and TRBJ2-4; D uncertain. Germline CDR1 DFQATT, CDR2 SNEGSKA (reference sequence). V shed 0 bases and J shed 11 bases, with 8 bases lying between them. CDR3 size: 11 residues. In DNA form, the CDR3 reads TGCAGTGCTAGAGATAATAGTTTTCAGTACTTC. The encoded protein is CSARDNSFQYF.

This chain connects TRBV11-3 to TRBJ2-1, with D possibly matching TRBD1 (6 bases). The CDR3 length is 13 residues. CDR1 is SGHNT, CDR2 YENEEA, per germline. Trimming left V 2 bases short and J 8 bases short, with 10 bases between. The CDR3 bases are TGTGCCAGCAGCTTAAAACAGGGACATGAGCAGTTCTTC. This encodes CASSLKQGHEQFF. The entire variable domain, with the rest obtained from reference TRBV11-3 and TRBJ2-1, is as follows: EAGVVQSPRYKIIEKKQPVAFWCNPISGHNTLYWYLQNLGQGPELLIRYENEEAVDDSQLPKDRFSAERLKGVDSTLKIQPAELGDSAVYLCASSLKQGHEQFFGPGTRLTVL.

The J gene is TRBJ2-3, the V gene TRBV7-3; D may be TRBD2 (6 bases). From germline, CDR1 is SGHTA and CDR2 FQGTGA. The CDR3 totals 17 residues. V was pared by 0 bases and J by 1 base, with 14 bases between. This chain's CDR3 is CASSLTWGVLGTDTQYF. In DNA form, the CDR3 reads TGTGCCAGCAGCTTAACGTGGGGGGTGTTAGGCACAGATACGCAGTATTTT.

In this sample, this clone turned up once. The gene calls are TRBV7-9 and TRBJ1-5; 7 bases align to TRBD1. The CDR3 spans 14 residues. Germline loops: CDR1 SEHNR, CDR2 FQNEAQ (reference sequence). J was trimmed by 7 bases and V by 5 bases; bases with no gene match: 8. The CDR3 spells CASSGGGAGQPQHF. CDR3 bases: TGTGCCAGCAGCGGAGGGGGCGCGGGACAGCCCCAGCATTTT.

This clone was recorded a few times. The rearrangement joins TRBV7-9 to TRBJ2-2, with D possibly being TRBD2 (7 bases). The CDR3 totals 14 residues. The germline CDR1 and CDR2 sequences are SEHNR and FQNEAQ (reference sequence). V dropped 5 bases and J dropped 6 bases, with 13 bases sitting between them. CDR3 region: CASSARGGSGELFF. CDR3 DNA sequence: TGTGCCAGCAGCGCGAGGGGGGGATCCGGGGAGCTGTTTTTT.

V usage is TRBV12-3 or TRBV12-4 and J usage is TRBJ2-1; D is uncertain. This CDR3 comprises 12 residues. The V end was cut by 3 bases, the J end by 12 bases, with 12 bases between. CDR3 in DNA: TGTGCCAGCAGTTTGTGGGGTGAGTGGCAGTTCTTC. Translating it yields CASSLWGEWQFF.

The chain couples TRBV7-8 to TRBJ2-1, with 8 bases fitting TRBD2. Germline assignment: CDR1 SGHVS and CDR2 FQNEAQ. Trimming removed 3 bases from V and 3 bases from J; junction bases left unmatched: 7. This CDR3 is built from 16 residues. For the CDR3, the DNA is TGTGCCAGCAGCTTTACTAGCGGTGTCTTCTACAATGAGCAGTTCTTC. This encodes CASSFTSGVFYNEQFF.

This chain links TRBV2 with TRBJ1-5; D not certain. The V gene's germline CDR1 is SNHLY and CDR2 FYNNEI. V was cut by 4 bases and J by 6 bases, with 10 bases left in between. CDR3 length: 13 residues. The CDR3 nucleotides read TGTGCCAGCAGTGCCGGCAGTACTCAGCCCCAGCATTTT. Amino acids: CASSAGSTQPQHF. Together with reference TRBV2 and TRBJ1-5, the CDR3 gives the full variable domain: EPEVTQTPSHQVTQMGQEVILRCVPISNHLYFYWYRQILGQKVEFLVSFYNNEISEKSEIFDDQFSVERPDGSNFTLKIRSTKLEDSAMYFCASSAGSTQPQHFGDGTRLSIL.

The gene calls are TRBV30 and TRBJ1-3; D gene uncertain. CDR1 is GTSNPN, CDR2 SVGIG, per germline (reference sequence). The ends were cut back, 5 bases at V and 2 bases at J, with 13 bases in the middle. The CDR3 is 14 amino acids. CDR3 sequence: CAWYPPGAGNTIYF. The CDR3 DNA is TGTGCCTGGTATCCGCCCGGGGCTGGAAACACCATATATTTT.

The chain carries TRBV7-9 and TRBJ2-3, with D maybe TRBD2 (7 bases). With 0 bases removed from V and 5 bases from J, the gap between germline ends came to 12 bases. CDR1 and CDR2 (germline): SEHNR, FQNEAQ (reference sequence). CDR3 length equals 15 residues. CDR3 DNA: TGTGCCAGCAGCTTAGCTGGGGGGGCCAGAGATACGCAGTATTTT. This translates into CASSLAGGARDTQYF. The entire variable domain, with the rest obtained from reference TRBV7-9 and TRBJ2-3, is as follows: DTGVSQNPRHKITKRGQNVTFRCDPISEHNRLYWYRQTLGQGPEFLTYFQNEAQLEKSRLLSDRFSAERPKGSFSTLEIQRTEQGDSAMYLCASSLAGGARDTQYFGPGTRLTVL.

The chain uses TRBV7-8 and TRBJ2-7; no clear D gene. Germline V gene lookup returns CDR1 SGHVS and CDR2 FQNEAQ. The CDR3 has 14 amino acids. The ends were cut back, 5 bases at V and 7 bases at J, with 18 bases in the middle. The CDR3: CASSLQRSRIEQYV. Written as DNA, the CDR3 is TGTGCCAGCAGCCTACAGCGATCTAGGATTGAGCAGTACGTC.

The chain is built from TRBV19 and TRBJ2-7; D gene ambiguous. Trimming took 2 bases from V and 6 from J, leaving 5 bases between them. The germline V gene has CDR1 LNHDA and CDR2 SQIVND (reference sequence). This CDR3 region has 11 residues. As DNA, the CDR3 is TGTGCCAGTAGTATACTAGGCGAGCAGTACTTC. Protein product: CASSILGEQYF. Based on the CDR3 plus reference TRBV19 and TRBJ2-7, the full variable domain is DGGITQSPKYLFRKEGQNVTLSCEQNLNHDAMYWYRQDPGQGLRLIYYSQIVNDFQKGDIAEGYSVSREKKESFPLTVTSAQKNPTAFYLCASSILGEQYFGPGTRLTVT.

The CDR3 spells CASGTGQSPLHF. For the CDR3, the DNA is TGTGCCAGCGGGACAGGGCAATCACCCCTCCACTTT. The chain uses TRBV18 and TRBJ1-6; 9 positions match TRBD1. The CDR3 runs 12 residues. CDR1 KGHSH and CDR2 LQKENI come from the germline V gene. Losses at the gene ends were 8 bases for V and 10 bases for J; bases not matched to a gene: 3.

The chain joins TRBV19 to TRBJ1-5; 8 bases align to TRBD1. Germline-derived CDR1 and CDR2 are LNHDA and SQIVND (reference sequence). Unmatched junction bases numbered 7, after V lost 3 bases and J lost 6 bases. CDR3 length equals 15 residues. The CDR3 spells CASSMRTGSTQPQHF. CDR3 nucleotide sequence: TGTGCCAGTAGTATGCGGACAGGGTCGACTCAGCCCCAGCATTTT.

The rearrangement joins TRBV20-1 to TRBJ1-6; 8 bases align to TRBD1. Germline values: CDR1 DFQATT, CDR2 SNEGSKA (reference sequence). With 3 bases clipped from V and 8 bases from J, the junction kept 3 bases outside the gene matches. The CDR3 sequence is 13 residues long. CDR3 sequence (DNA): TGCAGTGCTAGTGTGGACAGGGATTCACCCCTCCACTTT. It codes for CSASVDRDSPLHF.

The chain is built from TRBV6-5 and TRBJ1-1; D possibly corresponds to TRBD1 (6 bases). Per germline, CDR1 MNHEY and CDR2 SVGAGI. The CDR3 has 14 residues. The V end was cut by 4 bases, the J end by 1 base, with 10 bases between. The CDR3 loop reads CASSSQGSNTEAFF. The CDR3, as DNA: TGTGCCAGCAGTTCTCAGGGGTCGAACACTGAAGCTTTCTTT.

The rearrangement joins TRBV28 to TRBJ2-5, with D perhaps TRBD1 or TRBD2 (6 bases each). V was cut by 1 base and J by 6 bases, with 21 bases left in between. In germline, CDR1 is MDHEN, CDR2 SYDVKM. The CDR3 consists of 17 residues. This chain's CDR3 is CASSLLGAGHGGKTQYF. In DNA, the CDR3 is TGTGCCAGCAGTTTATTGGGGGCGGGGCATGGTGGGAAGACCCAGTACTTC.

The CDR3, as DNA: TGTGCCAGCAGCCCAACCGGGACGGTGAGCTCCTACGAGCAGTACGTC. Amino acids: CASSPTGTVSSYEQYV. This chain joins TRBV27 and TRBJ2-7; perhaps D is TRBD1 or TRBD2 (5 bases each). Deletions cut 6 bases from V and 0 bases from J, with 18 bases between. The CDR3 is made up of 16 amino acids. CDR1 and CDR2 from the germline V gene are MNHEY and SMNVEV (reference sequence).

The chain uses TRBV6-5 and TRBJ2-1; D unresolved. CDR1 and CDR2 from the germline V gene are MNHEY and SVGAGI. The CDR3 extends over 13 amino acids. V was clipped by 2 bases and J by 11 bases, with 13 bases between them. This CDR3 is CASSYPEPGQQFF. CDR3 DNA: TGTGCCAGCAGTTACCCTGAACCCGGCCAGCAGTTCTTC.

This CDR3 is CATRDTYNEQFF. The DNA for the CDR3 is TGTGCCACGCGGGACACCTACAATGAGCAGTTCTTC. The chain employs TRBV7-9 and TRBJ2-1, with D perhaps TRBD1 or TRBD2 (6 bases each). This CDR3 is 12 amino acids long. Germline loops: CDR1 SEHNR, CDR2 FQNEAQ (reference sequence). V lost 10 bases and J lost 2, with 9 bases in between.

This chain links TRBV4-1 with TRBJ2-5, with 10 bases aligning to TRBD2. The germline V gene has CDR1 MGHRA and CDR2 YSYEKL. Trimming removed 1 base from V and 1 base from J; junction bases left unmatched: 3. This CDR3 contains 16 residues. CDR3 residues: CASSQVLAGIQETQYF. CDR3 bases: TGCGCCAGCAGCCAAGTACTAGCGGGGATCCAAGAGACCCAGTACTTC.

The CDR3 reads CASSLKYELTEAFF. The CDR3 region has the DNA TGTGCCAGCAGCTTAAAATACGAACTCACTGAAGCTTTCTTT. The genes are TRBV7-3 and TRBJ1-1; D gene uncertain. The CDR3 is made up of 14 amino acids. Trimming took off 1 base at V and 4 bases at J, with 10 bases between the two ends. Germline V CDR1 and CDR2: SGHTA, FQGTGA.

This clone was counted once. V and J are TRBV7-2 and TRBJ1-5; 7 bases match TRBD1. The length of the CDR3 is 16 residues. Germline assignment: CDR1 SGHTA and CDR2 FQGNSA. Unmatched junction bases numbered 8, after V lost 6 bases and J lost 0 bases. The CDR3 region has the DNA TGTGCCAGCAGTCTTGGGACAGCCTATAGCAATCAGCCCCAGCATTTT. This codes for CASSLGTAYSNQPQHF.